One and the same sample provided the 21 T cell receptor beta chains below, sequenced in a study of technical replicates of blood from a handful of donors. Produced via immunoSEQ multiplex PCR; TCRdb's table is partial and in-frame only. Here the sample spans around 10,000 clones, about 94% being singletons. Sequencing was done on a sample of PBMCs. The source of these receptors is a human donor in good health.

The chain joins TRBV10-2 to TRBJ2-4; a possible D gene is TRBD2 (7 bases). The CDR3 consists of 15 residues. V lost 3 bases to trimming and J lost 2 bases, with 11 bases between them. CDR1 and CDR2 (germline): WSHSY, SAAADI. The CDR3 loop is CASSDRGASKNIQYF. CDR3 in DNA: TGCGCCAGCAGTGATCGGGGGGCGTCCAAAAACATTCAGTACTTC.

J is TRBJ2-2 and V is TRBV25-1, with 10 bases fitting TRBD1. The CDR3 runs to 16 residues. Germline CDR1 reads MGHDK; CDR2 reads SYGVNS. With 8 bases clipped from V and 5 bases from J, the junction kept 11 bases outside the gene matches. For the CDR3, the DNA is TGTGCCAGCTCACCCGTGGGGACAGGGGTAACCGGGGAGCTGTTTTTT. This gives the protein CASSPVGTGVTGELFF. The full variable domain, completed using reference TRBV25-1 and TRBJ2-2, is EADIYQTPRYLVIGTGKKITLECSQTMGHDKMYWYQQDPGMELHLIHYSYGVNSTEKGDLSSESTVSRIRTEHFPLTLESARPSHTSQYLCASSPVGTGVTGELFFGEGSRLTVL.

The J gene is TRBJ2-2, the V gene TRBV6-1; perhaps TRBD1 as D (5 bases). Germline V gives CDR1 MNHNS, CDR2 SASEGT. V lost 5 bases to trimming and J lost 3 bases, with 10 bases between them. CDR3 length: 14 residues. The CDR3 DNA reads as TGTGCCAGCAGTAGGGGCTTATACACCGGGGAGCTGTTTTTT. Its translation is CASSRGLYTGELFF.

The chain recombines TRBV18 with TRBJ2-1; D uncertain. Trimming shortened V by 3 bases and J by 6 bases, and 15 bases separated the two germline ends. There are 15 residues in the CDR3. Looked up from germline, CDR1 is KGHSH and CDR2 is LQKENI. The CDR3, as DNA: TGTGCCAGCTCACCTTTGGCTCACGTATTCAATGAGCAGTTCTTC. This sequence encodes CASSPLAHVFNEQFF.

The genes are TRBV5-4 and TRBJ1-1; 7 bases align to TRBD1. V lost 2 bases to trimming and J lost 4 bases; unmatched junction nucleotides: 8. Germline-derived CDR1 and CDR2 are SGHNT and YYREEE (reference sequence). The CDR3 sequence is 15 residues long. The CDR3 nucleotides are TGTGCCAGCAGCTTTGAGGGGGCGCCTTTCACTGAAGCTTTCTTT. It translates to CASSFEGAPFTEAFF.

The V gene is TRBV30, the J gene TRBJ1-1; D is unclear. V lost 5 bases to trimming and J lost 11 bases, with 12 bases between them. The germline V gene encodes CDR1 GTSNPN and CDR2 SVGIG (reference sequence). The CDR3 loop spans 10 amino acids. Here the CDR3 reads CAWGPGMAFF. In DNA form, the CDR3 reads TGTGCCTGGGGACCCGGGATGGCTTTCTTT.

The rearrangement joins TRBV29-1 to TRBJ1-2, with D possibly TRBD1 on 6 matching bases. The CDR3 spans 12 residues. Germline CDR1 is SQVTM and CDR2 is ANQGSEA. Trimming took off 2 bases at V and 6 bases at J, with 10 bases between the two ends. The CDR3 here is CSVERQEDGYTF. CDR3 sequence (DNA): TGCAGCGTTGAACGACAGGAAGATGGCTACACCTTC.

The chain recombines TRBV5-1 with TRBJ2-5; 8 nucleotides align to TRBD2. Losses at the gene ends were 0 bases for V and 2 bases for J; bases not matched to a gene: 3. The CDR3 loop spans 15 amino acids. Germline-derived CDR1 and CDR2 are SGHRS and YFSETQ. The CDR3 DNA reads TGCGCCAGCAGCTTGGGCGCTAGCGGGCAAGAGACCCAGTACTTC. It translates to CASSLGASGQETQYF.

Notes on this clone: The junction shows a germline mismatch at one end, possibly a read error. The rearrangement joins TRBV6-1 to TRBJ1-5; TRBD1 is a possible D gene (6 bases). This CDR3 contains 15 residues. Per germline, CDR1 MNHNS and CDR2 SASEGT. The CDR3 region has the DNA TGTGCCAGCAGCGAAGGGGGGCATAGCAATCAGCCCCAGCATTTT. This encodes CASSEGGHSNQPQHF.

The chain employs TRBV7-9 and TRBJ2-5; TRBD2 agrees at 10 bases. V trimming: 5 bases; J trimming: 2 bases; junction bases outside the gene matches: 11. CDR3 length: 17 residues. Germline lookup yields CDR1 SEHNR and CDR2 FQNEAQ (reference sequence). The CDR3 DNA reads TGTGCCAGCAGCGACGGGGGAAGCGGGAGGGTTCAAGAGACCCAGTACTTC. Translating gives CASSDGGSGRVQETQYF.

This clone was observed a single time. The gene calls are TRBV27 and TRBJ2-7, with 7 bases fitting TRBD1. J was trimmed by 3 bases and V by 5 bases; bases with no gene match: 4. CDR1 and CDR2 (germline): MNHEY, SMNVEV (reference sequence). This CDR3 contains 13 residues. CDR3 loop: CASSRQGFYEQYF. DNA for the CDR3: TGTGCCAGCAGTCGACAGGGATTCTACGAGCAGTACTTC.

The chain has TRBV19 and TRBJ1-2; D is ambiguous. The CDR3 has 15 residues. Germline-derived CDR1 and CDR2 are LNHDA and SQIVND (reference sequence). With 3 bases removed from V and 8 bases from J, the gap between germline ends came to 19 bases. The DNA for the CDR3 is TGTGCCAGTAGTATCGGGGTCCGCGGCAGAGGAGGCTACACCTTC. Encoded protein: CASSIGVRGRGGYTF.

The CDR3: CASSLARGNTQYF. The CDR3 DNA reads as TGTGCCAGCAGCTTAGCGCGAGGGAATACGCAGTATTTT. V and J are TRBV7-2 and TRBJ2-3; perhaps TRBD2 as D (5 bases). Germline V CDR1 and CDR2: SGHTA, FQGNSA. The CDR3 extends over 13 amino acids. Deletions cut 0 bases from V and 7 bases from J, with 8 bases between.

The CDR3 region has the DNA TGCGCCAGCAGCCAATCGGAGTTAGCCAAAAACATTCAGTACTTC. Protein sequence: CASSQSELAKNIQYF. The rearrangement links TRBV4-1 to TRBJ2-4; D not resolved. This CDR3 is built from 15 residues. V was clipped by 2 bases and J by 0 bases, with 8 bases between them. From germline, CDR1 is MGHRA and CDR2 YSYEKL.

The chain employs TRBV27 and TRBJ2-1; D uncertain. The CDR3 consists of 15 residues. V was shortened by 2 bases and J by 3 bases, with 11 bases between the two germline ends. Germline assignment: CDR1 MNHEY and CDR2 SMNVEV (reference sequence). The CDR3 is CASSLLGSYYNEQFF. As DNA, the CDR3 is TGTGCCAGCAGTTTACTCGGGTCTTACTACAATGAGCAGTTCTTC.

The CDR3 spells CASSAQGALHEQYF. CDR3 nucleotide sequence: TGTGCCAGCAGCGCACAGGGGGCGCTCCACGAGCAGTACTTC. This rearrangement joins TRBV7-2 to TRBJ2-7; 9 nucleotides align to TRBD1. The CDR3 loop spans 14 amino acids. Losses at the gene ends were 5 bases for V and 5 bases for J; bases not matched to a gene: 7. Germline loops: CDR1 SGHTA, CDR2 FQGNSA.

This clone showed up just once. This chain links TRBV19 with TRBJ2-7, with TRBD1 matching over 8 bases. The CDR3 runs 14 residues. Germline values: CDR1 LNHDA, CDR2 SQIVND (reference sequence). Trimming took 3 bases from V and 2 from J; bases not matched to a gene: 3. The CDR3 region is CASSIRQGTYEQYF. CDR3 DNA sequence: TGTGCCAGTAGTATCCGACAGGGGACCTACGAGCAGTACTTC.

The rearrangement joins TRBV4-2 to TRBJ2-7; 8 bases fit TRBD2. CDR3 length: 14 amino acids. Germline V gene lookup returns CDR1 LGHNA and CDR2 YNFKEQ. The V gene end was trimmed by 4 bases and the J gene end by 0 bases; junction bases not matched to a gene: 2. The CDR3 spells CASSPTSDSYEQYF. The CDR3 DNA follows: TGTGCCAGCAGCCCGACTAGCGACTCCTACGAGCAGTACTTC.

CDR3 sequence: CSVEGRVNTEAFF. The CDR3 bases are TGCAGCGTTGAAGGCAGGGTGAACACTGAAGCTTTCTTT. J is TRBJ1-1 and V is TRBV29-1; TRBD1 might be the D (5 bases). V dropped 1 base and J dropped 0 bases, with 6 bases sitting between them. This CDR3 is 13 amino acids long. Germline V CDR1 and CDR2: SQVTM, ANQGSEA.

The table lists this clone with a count of one. This chain connects TRBV28 to TRBJ2-7; D is possibly TRBD2 (6 bases). CDR1 is MDHEN, CDR2 SYDVKM, per germline. This CDR3 contains 15 residues. The V gene lost 5 bases and the J gene lost 3 bases, with 17 bases spanning the gap. CDR3 nucleotide sequence: TGTGCCAGCAGTACTTCCGGGAGCACTATCTACGAGCAGTACTTC. Translation: CASSTSGSTIYEQYF.

The V gene is TRBV6-5, the J gene TRBJ1-5; TRBD1 might be the D (6 bases). From germline, CDR1 is MNHEY and CDR2 SVGAGI. The CDR3 is made up of 15 amino acids. The V end was cut by 9 bases, the J end by 2 bases, with 17 bases between. This CDR3 reads CASGGGGGGNQPQHF. DNA for the CDR3: TGTGCCAGTGGGGGGGGCGGAGGCGGCAATCAGCCCCAGCATTTT.